The text below deals with one T cell receptor beta chain. The data were obtained in a study of blood T cell repertoires in COVID-19. Sequencing used immunoSEQ multiplex PCR; TCRdb keeps in-frame clones, though not all of them. The sample records roughly 180,000 clones, roughly 78% being singletons. The junction had 7 bases not matched to a gene; V was cut back by 3 bases and J by 7 bases. The CDR3 length is 15 residues. The sequence was collected from a woman aged 55-69 years with COVID-19, enrolled during active disease. The sequencing sample was made of peripheral blood. This chain uses TRBV23-1 with TRBJ2-2; 8 positions agree with TRBD2. TRBV23-1 is reported as an ORF; its role is uncertain. The CDR3 region is CASSQTGGRRGELFF. CDR3 bases: TGCGCCAGCAGTCAGACGGGGGGGCGGCGCGGGGAGCTGTTTTTT.